The TCR beta chain described here comes from a study of T cells in Graves' hyperthyroidism and ophthalmopathy. What was amplified from RNA transcripts were TCR beta CDR3 regions. Using the HTBI primer set, a first-round RT-PCR was run on the TCR CDR3. TCRdb called the multiplex PCR reads again in MiXCR, with one record for every CDR3 protein. Of around 720,000 distinct CDR3 sequences in the sample, roughly a third were seen once. The sample holds many counts of this clonotype. The germline V gene has CDR1 KGHDR and CDR2 SFDVKD. The CDR3 sequence is 12 residues long. Trimming pared 5 bases from V and 1 base from J, leaving 4 bases between.

This chain connects TRBV24-1 to TRBJ1-1; unclear D gene. Sequenced input: blood. This TCR derives from a woman aged 40 to 49 with Graves' hyperthyroidism. The CDR3 nucleotides read TGTGCCACCAGTGGCGAGAACACTGAAGCTTTCTTT. Protein sequence: CATSGENTEAFF.